This T cell receptor (beta chain) was captured in a study of blood T cell repertoires in COVID-19. Turning to the study itself: From the United States, Italy and Spain came samples of acute and convalescent COVID-19. PBMCs, B-cell-depleted T cells, or T cells were the source of the cDNA or gDNA that made up the material.

In Seattle, patients joined the study during active infection and were tracked longitudinally. This CDR3 contains 18 residues. V lost 3 bases to trimming and J lost 1 base; unmatched junction nucleotides: 13. Germline V gene data show CDR1 as LNHNV and CDR2 as YYDKDF (reference sequence). Authors' data handling: Nucleated cell number was recorded as an estimate derived from reference gene primer amplification. This table comes from immunoSEQ multiplex PCR, and its TCRdb copy is limited to in-frame clones, with some not included. The DNA gave D and trimming, while V, J and clone size come from that table. The sample holds 250,000 to 300,000 clones, approximately 87% seen once.

This clonotype was obtained from a young woman with COVID-19, enrolled during active disease. Sequencing was carried out using peripheral blood. V is TRBV15 and J is TRBJ2-3; 7 bases map to TRBD2. This CDR3 reads CATSSPGGRVGGTDTQYF. The CDR3 DNA sequence: TGTGCCACCAGCAGTCCGGGGGGTAGGGTTGGAGGCACAGATACGCAGTATTTT. The full variable domain, in which reference TRBV15 and TRBJ2-3 provide the parts outside the CDR3, is DAMVIQNPRYQVTQFGKPVTLSCSQTLNHNVMYWYQQKSSQAPKLLFHYYDKDFNNEADTPDNFQSRRPNTSFCFLDIRSPGLGDTAMYLCATSSPGGRVGGTDTQYFGPGTRLTVL.